This TCR beta chain was sequenced for a study of T cells in women clearing cervical HPV infection. Study at large: Cases' blood sampling followed lesion detection by median around 150 days (90 to 200).

On this clone itself: Its antigen remains unknown. The missing CDR3 end, 3 residues past where the read stops, is filled in from the germline J gene.

Study observations and caveats: CIN3+ cases had significantly higher TCR repertoire richness than controls, but evenness did not differ.

The germline V gene encodes CDR1 SGHRS and CDR2 YFSETQ. This CDR3 has 15 residues. With V trimmed by 1 base and J by 5 bases, 8 bases remained unmatched. Assay used: immunoSEQ multiplex PCR; TCRdb lists only in-frame clones, some missing. In total, the table holds around 33,000 clones. The clonotype comes from a woman between 18 and 69 years old with a cervical HPV16 infection that either progressed to CIN3+ or cleared (not recorded which). Specimen: blood buffy coat. The V gene is TRBV5-1, the J gene TRBJ2-5; 7 bases agree with TRBD1. This chain's CDR3 is CASSLTTGVRETQYF. Partial CDR3 DNA: TGCGCCAGCAGCTTGACTACAGGGGTGAGGGAGACC.